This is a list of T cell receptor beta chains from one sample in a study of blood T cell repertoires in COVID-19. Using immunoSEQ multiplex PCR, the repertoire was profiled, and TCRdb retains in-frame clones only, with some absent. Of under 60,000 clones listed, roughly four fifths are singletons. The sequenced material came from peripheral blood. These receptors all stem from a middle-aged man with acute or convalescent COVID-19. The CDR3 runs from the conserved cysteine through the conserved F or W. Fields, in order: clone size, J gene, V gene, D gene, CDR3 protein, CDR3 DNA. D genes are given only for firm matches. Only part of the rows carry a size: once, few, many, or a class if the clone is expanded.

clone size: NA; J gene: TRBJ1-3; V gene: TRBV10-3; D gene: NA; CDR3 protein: CAIIPDGGPLSGNTIYF; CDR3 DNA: TGTGCCATCATCCCGGACGGCGGGCCACTCTCTGGAAACACCATATATTTT
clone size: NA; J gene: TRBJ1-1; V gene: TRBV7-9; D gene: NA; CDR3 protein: CASSVDSLLGAFF; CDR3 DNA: TGTGCCAGCAGCGTCGACAGCCTGTTGGGGGCTTTCTTT
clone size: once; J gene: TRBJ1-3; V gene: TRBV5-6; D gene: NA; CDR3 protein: CASSSGGRGNTIYF; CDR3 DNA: TGTGCCAGCAGCTCTGGGGGCCGCGGAAACACCATATATTTT
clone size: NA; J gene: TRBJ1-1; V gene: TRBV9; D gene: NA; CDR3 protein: CASSVAGANTEAFF; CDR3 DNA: TGTGCCAGCAGCGTAGCAGGGGCGAACACTGAAGCTTTCTTT
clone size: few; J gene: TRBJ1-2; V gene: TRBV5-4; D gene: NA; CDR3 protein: CASSLYNRANYGYTF; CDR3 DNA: TGTGCCAGCAGCTTGTACAACAGGGCCAACTATGGCTACACCTTC
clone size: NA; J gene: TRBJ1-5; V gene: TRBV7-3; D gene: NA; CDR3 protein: CASSLNHQQPQHF; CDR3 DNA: TGTGCCAGCAGCTTAAATCACCAGCAGCCCCAGCATTTT
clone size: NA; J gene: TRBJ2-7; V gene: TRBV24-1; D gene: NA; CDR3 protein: CATQRAGTLTYEQYF; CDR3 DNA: TGTGCCACCCAAAGGGCGGGGACTCTAACCTACGAGCAGTACTTC
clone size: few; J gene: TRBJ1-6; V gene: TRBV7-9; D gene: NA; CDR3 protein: CASSLGIANSPLHF; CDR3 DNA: TGTGCCAGCAGCTTAGGGATAGCCAATTCACCCCTCCACTTT
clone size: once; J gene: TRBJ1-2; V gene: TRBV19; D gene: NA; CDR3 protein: CASSIGQTSYGYTF; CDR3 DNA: TGTGCCAGTAGTATCGGACAGACGAGCTATGGCTACACCTTC
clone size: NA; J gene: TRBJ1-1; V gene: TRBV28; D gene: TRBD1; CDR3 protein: CASSLRTGFFLAEAFF; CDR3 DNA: TGTGCCAGCAGTTTGAGGACAGGGTTCTTTTTGGCTGAAGCTTTCTTT
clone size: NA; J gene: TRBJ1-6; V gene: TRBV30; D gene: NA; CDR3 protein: CAWSAGHNSPLHF; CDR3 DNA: TGTGCCTGGAGTGCAGGGCACAATTCACCCCTCCACTTT
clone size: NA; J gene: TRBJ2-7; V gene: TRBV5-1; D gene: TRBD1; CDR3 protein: CASSPGQGAGEQYF; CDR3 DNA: TGCGCCAGCAGCCCCGGACAGGGGGCGGGCGAGCAGTACTTC
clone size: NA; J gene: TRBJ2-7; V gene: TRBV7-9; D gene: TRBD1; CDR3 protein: CAGDRGTYEQYF; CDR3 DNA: TGTGCCGGAGACAGGGGAACCTACGAGCAGTACTTC
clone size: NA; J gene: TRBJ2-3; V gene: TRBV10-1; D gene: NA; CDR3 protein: CASSERAGDTDTQYF; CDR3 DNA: TGCGCCAGCAGTGAGCGGGCAGGGGACACAGATACGCAGTATTTT
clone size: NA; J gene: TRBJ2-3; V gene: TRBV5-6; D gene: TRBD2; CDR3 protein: CASSRRPSLAGLTDTQYF; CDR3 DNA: TGTGCCAGCAGCCGCAGGCCCTCTCTAGCGGGGCTCACAGATACGCAGTATTTT
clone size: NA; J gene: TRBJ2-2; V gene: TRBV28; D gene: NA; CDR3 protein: CASSRAGNTGELFF; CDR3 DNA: TGTGCCAGCAGTCGCGCGGGGAACACCGGGGAGCTGTTTTTT
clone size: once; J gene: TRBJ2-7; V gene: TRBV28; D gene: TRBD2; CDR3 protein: CASRGLADSYEQYF; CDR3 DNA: TGTGCCAGCCGTGGGCTAGCGGACTCCTACGAGCAGTACTTC
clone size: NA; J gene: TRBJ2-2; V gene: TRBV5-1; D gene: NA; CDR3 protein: CASSLGGSNTGELFF; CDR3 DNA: TGCGCCAGCAGCTTGGGAGGCTCGAACACCGGGGAGCTGTTTTTT
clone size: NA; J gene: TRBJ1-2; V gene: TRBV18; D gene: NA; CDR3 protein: CASSPYTVYGYTF; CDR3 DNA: TGTGCCAGCTCCCCCTATACAGTCTATGGCTACACCTTC
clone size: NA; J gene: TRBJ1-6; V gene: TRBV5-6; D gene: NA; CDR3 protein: CASSRGYSNSPLHF; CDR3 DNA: TGTGCCAGCAGCCGAGGGTACTCTAATTCACCCCTCCACTTT
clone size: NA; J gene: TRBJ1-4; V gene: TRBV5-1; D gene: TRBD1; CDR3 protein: CASSLDPGQPNEKLFF; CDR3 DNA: TGCGCCAGCAGCTTGGACCCGGGACAGCCTAATGAAAAACTGTTTTTT
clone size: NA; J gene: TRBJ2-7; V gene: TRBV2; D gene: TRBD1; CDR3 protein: CASGTDEQYF; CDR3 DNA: TGTGCCAGCGGGACAGACGAGCAGTACTTC
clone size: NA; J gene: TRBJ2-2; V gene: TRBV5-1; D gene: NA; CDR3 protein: CASSPVGGKANTGELFF; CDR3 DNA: TGCGCCAGCAGCCCGGTTGGGGGGAAAGCGAACACCGGGGAGCTGTTTTTT
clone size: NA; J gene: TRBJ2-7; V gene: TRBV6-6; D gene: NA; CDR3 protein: CASSYLQGLTYEQYF; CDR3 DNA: TGTGCCAGCAGTTACTTACAGGGTTTGACCTACGAGCAGTACTTC
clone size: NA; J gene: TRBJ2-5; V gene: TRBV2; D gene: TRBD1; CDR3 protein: CASKLQGVQETQYF; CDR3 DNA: TGTGCCAGCAAACTACAGGGGGTACAAGAGACCCAGTACTTC
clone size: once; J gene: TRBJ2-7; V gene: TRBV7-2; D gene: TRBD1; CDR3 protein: CASSSTGGGNYEQYF; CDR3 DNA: TGTGCCAGCAGCTCCACAGGGGGTGGGAACTACGAGCAGTACTTC
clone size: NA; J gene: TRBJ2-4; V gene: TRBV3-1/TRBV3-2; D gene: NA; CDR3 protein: CASSPPRGLAKNIQYF; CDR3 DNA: TGTGCCAGCAGCCCCCCCCGGGGTCTAGCCAAAAACATTCAGTACTTC
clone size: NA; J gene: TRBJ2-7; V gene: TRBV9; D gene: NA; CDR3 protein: CASSVGGQPYEQYF; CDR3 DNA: TGTGCCAGCAGCGTAGGAGGACAGCCCTACGAGCAGTACTTC
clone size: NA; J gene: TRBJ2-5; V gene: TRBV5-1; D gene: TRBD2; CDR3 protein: CASSLAGTSGGGQETQYF; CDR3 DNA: TGCGCCAGCAGCTTGGCCGGGACTAGCGGGGGGGGCCAAGAGACCCAGTACTTC
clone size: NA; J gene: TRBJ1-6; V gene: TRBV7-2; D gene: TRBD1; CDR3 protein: CASSSQGQPNSPLHF; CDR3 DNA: TGTGCCAGCAGCTCGCAGGGACAGCCTAATTCACCCCTCCACTTT
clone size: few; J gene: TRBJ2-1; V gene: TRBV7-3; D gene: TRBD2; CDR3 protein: CASSLNLGGADNEQFF; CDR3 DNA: TGTGCCAGCAGCTTAAACCTCGGGGGGGCTGACAATGAGCAGTTCTTC
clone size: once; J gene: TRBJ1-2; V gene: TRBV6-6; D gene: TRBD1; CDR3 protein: CASRATGRALYGYTF; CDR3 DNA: TGTGCCAGCAGAGCGACAGGGAGAGCTCTCTATGGCTACACCTTC
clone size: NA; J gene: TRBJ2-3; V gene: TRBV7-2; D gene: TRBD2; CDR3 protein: CASSLAGSSGTTQYF; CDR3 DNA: TGTGCCAGCAGCTTAGCAGGGTCCAGCGGGACTACGCAGTATTTT